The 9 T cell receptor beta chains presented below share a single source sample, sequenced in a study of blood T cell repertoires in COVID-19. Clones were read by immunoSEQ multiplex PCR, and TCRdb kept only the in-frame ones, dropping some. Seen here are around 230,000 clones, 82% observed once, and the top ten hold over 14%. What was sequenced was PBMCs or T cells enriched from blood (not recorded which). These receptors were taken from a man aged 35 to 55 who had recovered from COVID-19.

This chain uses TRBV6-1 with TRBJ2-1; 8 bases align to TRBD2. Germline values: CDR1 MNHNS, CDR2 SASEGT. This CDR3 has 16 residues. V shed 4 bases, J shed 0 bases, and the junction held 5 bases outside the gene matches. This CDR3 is CASSGAGASSYNEQFF. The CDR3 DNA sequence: TGTGCCAGCAGTGGAGCGGGGGCGAGCTCCTACAATGAGCAGTTCTTC.

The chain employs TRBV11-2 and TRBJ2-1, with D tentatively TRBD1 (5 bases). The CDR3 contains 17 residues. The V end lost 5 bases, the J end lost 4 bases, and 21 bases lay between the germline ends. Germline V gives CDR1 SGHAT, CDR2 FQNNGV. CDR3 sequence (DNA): TGTGCCAGCAGCACCAGACAGTTGTGGGGCCCGTACAATGAGCAGTTCTTC. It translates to CASSTRQLWGPYNEQFF.

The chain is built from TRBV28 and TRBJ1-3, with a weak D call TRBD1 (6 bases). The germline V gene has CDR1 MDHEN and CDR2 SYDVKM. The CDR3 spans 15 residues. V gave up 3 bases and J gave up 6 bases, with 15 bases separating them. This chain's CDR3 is CASSFVGQIENTIYF. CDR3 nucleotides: TGTGCCAGCAGTTTTGTTGGACAGATAGAAAACACCATATATTTT.

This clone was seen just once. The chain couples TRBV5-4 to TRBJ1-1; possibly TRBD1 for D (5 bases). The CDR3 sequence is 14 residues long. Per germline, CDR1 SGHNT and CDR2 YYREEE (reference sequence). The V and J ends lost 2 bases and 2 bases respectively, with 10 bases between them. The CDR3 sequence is CASSFGGTNTEAFF. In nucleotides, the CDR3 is TGTGCCAGCAGCTTCGGGGGTACTAACACTGAAGCTTTCTTT.

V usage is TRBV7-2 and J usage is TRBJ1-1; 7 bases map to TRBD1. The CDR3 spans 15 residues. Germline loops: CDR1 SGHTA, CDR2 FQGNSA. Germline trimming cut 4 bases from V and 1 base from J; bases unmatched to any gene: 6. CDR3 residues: CASSSYGTANTEAFF. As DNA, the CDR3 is TGTGCCAGCAGCTCGTACGGGACAGCGAACACTGAAGCTTTCTTT.

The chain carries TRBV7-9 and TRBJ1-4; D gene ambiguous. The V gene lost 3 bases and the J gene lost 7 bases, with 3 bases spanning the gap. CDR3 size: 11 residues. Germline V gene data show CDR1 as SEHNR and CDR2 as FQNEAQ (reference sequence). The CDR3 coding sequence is TGTGCCAGCAGCTTCGGTGAAAAACTGTTTTTT. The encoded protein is CASSFGEKLFF.

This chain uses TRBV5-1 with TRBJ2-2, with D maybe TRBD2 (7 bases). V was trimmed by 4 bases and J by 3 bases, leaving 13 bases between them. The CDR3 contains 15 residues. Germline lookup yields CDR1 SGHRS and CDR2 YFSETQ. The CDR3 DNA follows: TGCGCCAGCAGCCCGGGGGGCTGGGACACCGGGGAGCTGTTTTTT. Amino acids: CASSPGGWDTGELFF.

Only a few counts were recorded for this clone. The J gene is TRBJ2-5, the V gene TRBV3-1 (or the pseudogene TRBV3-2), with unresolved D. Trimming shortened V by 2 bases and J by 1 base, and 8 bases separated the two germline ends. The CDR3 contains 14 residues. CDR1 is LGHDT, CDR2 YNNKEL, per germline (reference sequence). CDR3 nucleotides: TGTGCCAGCAGCCAACAGGCAGTCCAAGAGACCCAGTACTTC. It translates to CASSQQAVQETQYF.

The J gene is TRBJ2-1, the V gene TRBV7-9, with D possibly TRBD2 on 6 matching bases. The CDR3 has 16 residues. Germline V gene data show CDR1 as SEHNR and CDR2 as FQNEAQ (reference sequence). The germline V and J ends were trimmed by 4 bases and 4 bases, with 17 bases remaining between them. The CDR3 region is CASSSSSGGVYNEQFF. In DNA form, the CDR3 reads TGTGCCAGCAGCTCTTCGTCCGGCGGGGTGTACAATGAGCAGTTCTTC.